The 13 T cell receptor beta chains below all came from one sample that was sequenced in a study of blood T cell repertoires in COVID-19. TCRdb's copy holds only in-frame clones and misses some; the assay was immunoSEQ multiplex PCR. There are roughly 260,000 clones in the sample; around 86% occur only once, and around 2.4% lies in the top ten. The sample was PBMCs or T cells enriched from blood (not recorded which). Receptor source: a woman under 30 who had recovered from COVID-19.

The CDR3 DNA follows: TGTGCCAGCAGCGGCCCGACTAGCGGGGGTTACCTTGTCACAGATACGCAGTATTTT. It codes for CASSGPTSGGYLVTDTQYF. The chain couples TRBV9 to TRBJ2-3; TRBD2 matches 12 bases. From germline, CDR1 is SGDLS and CDR2 YYNGEE. This CDR3 comprises 19 residues. Trimming removed 3 bases from V and 2 bases from J; junction bases left unmatched: 13.

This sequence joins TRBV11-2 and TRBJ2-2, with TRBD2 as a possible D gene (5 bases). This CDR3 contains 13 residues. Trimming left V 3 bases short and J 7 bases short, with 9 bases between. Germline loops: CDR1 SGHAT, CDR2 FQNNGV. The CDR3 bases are TGTGCCAGCAGCTTTATCGCGGGCGGGGAGCTGTTTTTT. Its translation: CASSFIAGGELFF.

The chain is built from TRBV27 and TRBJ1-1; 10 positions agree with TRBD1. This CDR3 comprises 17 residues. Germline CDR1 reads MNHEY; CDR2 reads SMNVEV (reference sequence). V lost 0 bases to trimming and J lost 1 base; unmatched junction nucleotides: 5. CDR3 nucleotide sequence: TGTGCCAGCAGTTTATCATGGCGGGACAGGGGGAACACTGAAGCTTTCTTT. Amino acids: CASSLSWRDRGNTEAFF.

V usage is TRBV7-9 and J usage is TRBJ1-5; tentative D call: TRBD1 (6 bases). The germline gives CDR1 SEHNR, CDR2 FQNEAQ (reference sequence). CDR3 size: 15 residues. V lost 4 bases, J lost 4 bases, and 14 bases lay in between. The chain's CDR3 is CASSSRQEPNQPQHF. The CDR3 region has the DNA TGTGCCAGCAGCTCCCGACAGGAGCCTAATCAGCCCCAGCATTTT.

The CDR3 is CASSWRSGNTIYF. DNA of the CDR3: TGTGCCAGCAGTTGGAGGTCTGGAAACACCATATATTTT. The rearrangement joins TRBV28 to TRBJ1-3; D is undetermined. This CDR3 has 13 residues. Trimming shortened V by 4 bases and J by 1 base, and 5 bases separated the two germline ends. Germline lookup yields CDR1 MDHEN and CDR2 SYDVKM.

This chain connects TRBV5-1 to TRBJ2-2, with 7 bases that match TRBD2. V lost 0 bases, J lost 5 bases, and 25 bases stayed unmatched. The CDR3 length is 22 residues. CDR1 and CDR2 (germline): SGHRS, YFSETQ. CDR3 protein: CASSLVPTGLGRESSRTGELFF. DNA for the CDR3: TGCGCCAGCAGCTTGGTTCCCACTGGGCTAGGGCGGGAGTCCTCCCGAACCGGGGAGCTGTTTTTT.

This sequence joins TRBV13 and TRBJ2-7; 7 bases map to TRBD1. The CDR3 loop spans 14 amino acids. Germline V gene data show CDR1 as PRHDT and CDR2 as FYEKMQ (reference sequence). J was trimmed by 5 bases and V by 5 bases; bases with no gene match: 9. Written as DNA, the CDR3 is TGTGCCAGCAGCGAAAACAGGGGATTACACGAGCAGTACTTC. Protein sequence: CASSENRGLHEQYF.

The CDR3 coding sequence is TGTGCCACCAGTGATTTTAGGGGGGACAGGGGCAGCTCCTACAATGAGCAGTTCTTC. Translation gives CATSDFRGDRGSSYNEQFF. This chain joins TRBV24-1 and TRBJ2-1; 10 nucleotides match TRBD1. The CDR3 is 19 residues long. V gave up 1 base and J gave up 0 bases; unmatched junction bases: 8. CDR1 and CDR2 from the germline V gene are KGHDR and SFDVKD.

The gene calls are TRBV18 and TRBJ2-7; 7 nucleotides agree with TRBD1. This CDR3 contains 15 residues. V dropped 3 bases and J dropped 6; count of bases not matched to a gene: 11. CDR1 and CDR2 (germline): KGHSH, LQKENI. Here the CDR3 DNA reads TGTGCCAGCTCACCTAGGACAGGTAAAAACGGCGAGCAGTACTTC. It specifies CASSPRTGKNGEQYF.

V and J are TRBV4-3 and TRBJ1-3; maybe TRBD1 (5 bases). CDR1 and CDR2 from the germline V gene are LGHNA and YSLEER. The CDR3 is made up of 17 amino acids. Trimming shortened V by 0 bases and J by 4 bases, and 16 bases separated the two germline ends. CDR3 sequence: CASSQDAHWGGGNTIYF. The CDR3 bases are TGCGCCAGCAGCCAAGATGCCCATTGGGGGGGAGGAAACACCATATATTTT.

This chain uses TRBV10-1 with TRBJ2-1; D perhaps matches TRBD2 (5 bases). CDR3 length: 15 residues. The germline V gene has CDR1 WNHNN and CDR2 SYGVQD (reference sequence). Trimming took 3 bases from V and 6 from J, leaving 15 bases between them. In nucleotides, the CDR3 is TGCGCCAGCAGTGAACAGCGCCTTGCGGGCAATGAGCAGTTCTTC. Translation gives CASSEQRLAGNEQFF.

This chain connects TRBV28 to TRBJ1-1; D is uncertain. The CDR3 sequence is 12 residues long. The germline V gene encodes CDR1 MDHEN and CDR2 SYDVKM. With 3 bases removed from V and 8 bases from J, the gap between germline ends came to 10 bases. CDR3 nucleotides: TGTGCCAGCAGTTTGGGCCTTTTCGAAGCTTTCTTT. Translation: CASSLGLFEAFF.

CDR3 amino acids: CASSYLAVSTDTQYF. The CDR3 DNA reads as TGTGCCAGCAGTTACCTAGCGGTTAGCACAGATACGCAGTATTTT. This chain links TRBV27 with TRBJ2-3, with TRBD2 identical over 7 bases. The V and J ends lost 4 bases and 0 bases, in that order; junction bases with no gene match: 4. Germline V CDR1 and CDR2: MNHEY, SMNVEV (reference sequence). CDR3 length: 15 amino acids.